In this sample, the clone carrying this T cell receptor (beta chain) turned up once. One end of the junction varies from germline; a read error may be responsible. This specimen belongs to a study of T cell repertoires in aging, cancer and after chemotherapy. TRB rearrangements spanning V, D and J were amplified using mixed TRB-A/B primers. MiXCR, applied by TCRdb to the multiplex PCR reads, yields one record per CDR3 protein. The sample consists of thousands of distinct CDR3 sequences, 54% of them appearing once. Peripheral blood genomic DNA, not sorted cells or RNA, was the template. The CDR3 covers 13 residues. CDR1 is LGHNA and CDR2 is YSLEER in the germline V gene.

The TCR comes from a human donor with a solid tumor. Sequencing was carried out using blood. This rearrangement joins TRBV4-3 to TRBJ2-7, with D possibly TRBD1 on 7 matching bases. The DNA for the CDR3 is TGTGCCAGCGGCGGCAGGGGGGAATACGAGCAGTACTTC. Protein sequence: CASGGRGEYEQYF.